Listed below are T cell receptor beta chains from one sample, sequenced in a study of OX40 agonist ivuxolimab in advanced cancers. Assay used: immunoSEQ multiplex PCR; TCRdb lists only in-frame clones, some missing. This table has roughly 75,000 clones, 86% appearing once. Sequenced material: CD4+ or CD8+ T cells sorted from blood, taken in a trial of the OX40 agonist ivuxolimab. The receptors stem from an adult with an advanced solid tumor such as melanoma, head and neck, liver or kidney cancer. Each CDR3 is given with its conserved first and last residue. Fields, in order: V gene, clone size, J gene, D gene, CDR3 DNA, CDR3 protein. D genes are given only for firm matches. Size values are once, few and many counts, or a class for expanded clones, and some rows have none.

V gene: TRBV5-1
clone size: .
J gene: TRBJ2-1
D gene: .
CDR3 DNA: TGCGCCAGCAGCACATCCGGGACGGCCTCCTACAATGAGCAGTTCTTC
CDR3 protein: CASSTSGTASYNEQFF

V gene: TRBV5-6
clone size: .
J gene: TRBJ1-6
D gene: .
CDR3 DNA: TGTGCCAGCAGCTCCAAAATCGGGACGAGCTATAATTCACCCCTCCACTTT
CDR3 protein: CASSSKIGTSYNSPLHF

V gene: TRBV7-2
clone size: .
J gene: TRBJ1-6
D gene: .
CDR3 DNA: TGTGCCAGCGCTAGCTCCTATAATTCACCCCTCCACTTT
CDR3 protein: CASASSYNSPLHF

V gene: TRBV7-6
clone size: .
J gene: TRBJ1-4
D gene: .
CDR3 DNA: TGTGCCAGCAGCGCGACAGTCTATAATGAAAAACTGTTTTTT
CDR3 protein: CASSATVYNEKLFF

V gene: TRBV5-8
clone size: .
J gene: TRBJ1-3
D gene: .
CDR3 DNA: TGTGCCAGCAGCTTGTATGGAGCACCCATATATTTT
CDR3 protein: CASSLYGAPIYF

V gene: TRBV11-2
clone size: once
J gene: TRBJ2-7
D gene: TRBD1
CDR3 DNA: TGTGCCAGCAGCTTGCCGGGACAGAGCATCTACGAGCAGTACTTC
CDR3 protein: CASSLPGQSIYEQYF

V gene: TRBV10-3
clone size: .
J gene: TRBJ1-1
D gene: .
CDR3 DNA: TGTGCCATCAGTGGAGGAGGGGGAAGCACTGAAGCTTTCTTT
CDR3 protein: CAISGGGGSTEAFF

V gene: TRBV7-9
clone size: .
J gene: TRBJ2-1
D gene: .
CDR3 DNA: TGTGCCAGCAGCACTATAAGTGACGATGAGCAGTTCTTC
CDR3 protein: CASSTISDDEQFF

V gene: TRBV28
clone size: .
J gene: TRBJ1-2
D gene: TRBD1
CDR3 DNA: TGTGCCAGCAGTTCATTCCGGGACAGGGCATTAACCTATGGCTACACCTTC
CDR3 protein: CASSSFRDRALTYGYTF

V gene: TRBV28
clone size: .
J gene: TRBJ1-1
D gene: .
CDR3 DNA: TGTGCCAGCAGGGGAGACTACACTGAAGCTTTCTTT
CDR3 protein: CASRGDYTEAFF

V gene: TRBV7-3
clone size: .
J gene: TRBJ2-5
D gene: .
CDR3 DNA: TGTGCCAGCAGCTCGACCGGGACCAAAGAGACCCAGTACTTC
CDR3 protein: CASSSTGTKETQYF

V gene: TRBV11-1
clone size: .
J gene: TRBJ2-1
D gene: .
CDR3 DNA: TGTGCCAGCACCCAACCGCGGAGGGCTAGCGCACACAATGAGCAGTTCTTC
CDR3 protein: CASTQPRRASAHNEQFF

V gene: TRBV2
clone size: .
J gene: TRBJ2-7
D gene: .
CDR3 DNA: TGTGCCAGCAGTGATAGGGGGACGAGCCTCTCCTACGAGCAGTACTTC
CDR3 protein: CASSDRGTSLSYEQYF

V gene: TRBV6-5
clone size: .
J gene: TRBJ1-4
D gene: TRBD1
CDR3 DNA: TGTGCCAGCAGCGGACAGGATAATGAAAAACTGTTTTTT
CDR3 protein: CASSGQDNEKLFF

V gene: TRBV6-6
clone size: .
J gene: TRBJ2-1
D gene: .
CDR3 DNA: TGTGCCAGCAGTTACCCAGGACTGGCGGAGCAGTTCTTC
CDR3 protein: CASSYPGLAEQFF

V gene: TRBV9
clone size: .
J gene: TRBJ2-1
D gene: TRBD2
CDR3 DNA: TGTGCCAGCAACGATCTAGCGGGAGGTATACATGAGCAGTTCTTC
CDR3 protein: CASNDLAGGIHEQFF

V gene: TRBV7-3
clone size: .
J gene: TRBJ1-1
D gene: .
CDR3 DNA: TGTGCCAGCAGCTTTCAGGGGAACACTGAAGCTTTCTTT
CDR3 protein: CASSFQGNTEAFF

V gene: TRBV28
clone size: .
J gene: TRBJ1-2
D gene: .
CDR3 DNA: TGTGCCAGCATCGGACGGCGGCATGGCTACACCTTC
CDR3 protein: CASIGRRHGYTF

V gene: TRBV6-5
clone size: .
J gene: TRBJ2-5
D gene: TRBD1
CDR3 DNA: TGTGCCAGCAGTTACTCTCCCAGGGGGCGCAGGGAGACCCAGTACTTC
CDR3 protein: CASSYSPRGRRETQYF

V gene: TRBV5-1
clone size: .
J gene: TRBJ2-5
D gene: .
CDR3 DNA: TGCGCCAGCAGCTTGAGTTTAGAGACCCAGTACTTC
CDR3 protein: CASSLSLETQYF

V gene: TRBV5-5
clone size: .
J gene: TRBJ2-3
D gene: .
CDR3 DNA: TGTGCCAGCAGCTTATGGAGCCTTGGGTCGGATACGCAGTATTTT
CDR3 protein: CASSLWSLGSDTQYF

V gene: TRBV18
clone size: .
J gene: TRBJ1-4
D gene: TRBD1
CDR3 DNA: TGTGCCAGCTCAGCGACAGGGCGGGAAGAAAAACTGTTTTTT
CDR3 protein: CASSATGREEKLFF

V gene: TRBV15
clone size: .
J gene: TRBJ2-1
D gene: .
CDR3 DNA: TGTGCCACCAGCAGACACGGACAGGAGCAGTTCTTC
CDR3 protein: CATSRHGQEQFF

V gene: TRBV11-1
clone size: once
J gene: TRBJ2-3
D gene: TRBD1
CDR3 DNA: TGTGCCAGCAGCTTGGAGCCGAGGGGGCTTAGCACAGATACGCAGTATTTT
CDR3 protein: CASSLEPRGLSTDTQYF

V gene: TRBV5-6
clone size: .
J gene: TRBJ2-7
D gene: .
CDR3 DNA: TGTGCCAGCGTCAGGGGGGGCGACGAGCAGTACTTC
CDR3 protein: CASVRGGDEQYF

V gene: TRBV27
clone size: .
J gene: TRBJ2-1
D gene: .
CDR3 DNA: TGTGCCAGCAGTTTCGGCTTGCAAAGGTTCCACAATGAGCAGTTCTTC
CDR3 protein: CASSFGLQRFHNEQFF

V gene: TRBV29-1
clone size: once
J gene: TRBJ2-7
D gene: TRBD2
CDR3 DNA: TGCAGCGTTGGGATAGCGGGGTCTTACGAGCAGTACTTC
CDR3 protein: CSVGIAGSYEQYF

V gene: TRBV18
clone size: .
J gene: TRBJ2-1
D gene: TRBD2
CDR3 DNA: TGTGCCAGCTCACCGGACGTTGTGAAGCGGGGGGGCAGTGAGCAGTTCTTC
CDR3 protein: CASSPDVVKRGGSEQFF

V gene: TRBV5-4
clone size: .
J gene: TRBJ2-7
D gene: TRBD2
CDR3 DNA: TGTGCCAGCAGCCCGGGGGGGGCGGGAAGCTACGAGCAGTACTTC
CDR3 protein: CASSPGGAGSYEQYF

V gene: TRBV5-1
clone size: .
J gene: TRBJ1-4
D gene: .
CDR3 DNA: TGCGCCAGCAGCTTGGGGGTAGAGTGGACTAATGAAAAACTGTTTTTT
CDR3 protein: CASSLGVEWTNEKLFF

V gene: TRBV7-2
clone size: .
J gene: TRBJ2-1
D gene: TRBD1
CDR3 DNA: TGTGCCAGCAGCTTAGAGAGGGGGCGAGAGCAGTTCTTC
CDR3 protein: CASSLERGREQFF

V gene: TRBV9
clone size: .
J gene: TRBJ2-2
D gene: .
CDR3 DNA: TGTGCCAGCAGCCCCCGGGCCCTGGGCACCGGGGAGCTGTTTTTT
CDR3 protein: CASSPRALGTGELFF

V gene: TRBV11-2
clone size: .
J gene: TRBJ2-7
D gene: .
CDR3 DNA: TGTGCCAGCAGCTTAGGGCCTAGCTCCTACGAGCAGTACTTC
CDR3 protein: CASSLGPSSYEQYF

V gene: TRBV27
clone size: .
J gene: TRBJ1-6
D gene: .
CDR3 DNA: TGTGCCAGCAGTTTAAACAGATATTCACCCCTCCACTTT
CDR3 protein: CASSLNRYSPLHF

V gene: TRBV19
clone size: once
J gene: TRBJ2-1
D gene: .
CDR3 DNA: TGTGCCAGTATACCACGGGTTACCAGCTCCTACAATGAGCAGTTCTTC
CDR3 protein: CASIPRVTSSYNEQFF

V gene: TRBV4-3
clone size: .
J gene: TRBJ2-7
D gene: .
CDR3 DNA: TGCGCCAGCAGCCAAGTTTACGGGACCTACGAGCAGTACTTC
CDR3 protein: CASSQVYGTYEQYF

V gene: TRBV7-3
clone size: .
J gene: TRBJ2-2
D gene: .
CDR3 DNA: TGTGCCAGCAGCTTGGGACCCCTTGGCGACACCGGGGAGCTGTTTTTT
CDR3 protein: CASSLGPLGDTGELFF

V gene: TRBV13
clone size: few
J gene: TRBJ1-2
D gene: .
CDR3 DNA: TGTGCCAGCAGCCAACTAGGAGTGGGGGCGCGGGGCTACACCTTC
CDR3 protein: CASSQLGVGARGYTF

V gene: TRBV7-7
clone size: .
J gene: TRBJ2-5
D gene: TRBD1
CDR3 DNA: TGTGCCAGCAGCCGGGGACAGAAAGAGACCCAGTACTTC
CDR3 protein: CASSRGQKETQYF

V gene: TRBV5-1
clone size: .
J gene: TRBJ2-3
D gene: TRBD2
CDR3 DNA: TGCGCCAGCAGCTCTAGACTAGCGGGTGGGACAGATACGCAGTATTTT
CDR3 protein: CASSSRLAGGTDTQYF

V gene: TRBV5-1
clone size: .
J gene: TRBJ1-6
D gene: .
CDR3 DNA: TGCGCCAGCAGCTTCGAAGCCGGGTGGATGAGTAATTCACCCCTCCACTTT
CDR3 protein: CASSFEAGWMSNSPLHF

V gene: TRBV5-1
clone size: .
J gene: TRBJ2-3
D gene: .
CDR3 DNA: TGCGCCAGCTCCACAGACCTTCGCGGGAGCACAGATACGCAGTATTTT
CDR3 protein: CASSTDLRGSTDTQYF

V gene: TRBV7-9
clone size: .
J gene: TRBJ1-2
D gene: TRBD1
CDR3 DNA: TGTGCCAGCAGCCAAGGGACAGGCGGGGGCTACACCTTC
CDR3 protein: CASSQGTGGGYTF

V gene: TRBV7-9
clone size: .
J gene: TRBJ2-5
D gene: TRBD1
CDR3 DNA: TGTGCCAGCAGCCGGTCGGGACAGGGGGAGGCGACCCAGTACTTC
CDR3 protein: CASSRSGQGEATQYF

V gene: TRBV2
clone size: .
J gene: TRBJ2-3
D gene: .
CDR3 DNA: TGTGCCAGCCTCCAATCGCCAGATACGCAGTATTTT
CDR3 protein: CASLQSPDTQYF